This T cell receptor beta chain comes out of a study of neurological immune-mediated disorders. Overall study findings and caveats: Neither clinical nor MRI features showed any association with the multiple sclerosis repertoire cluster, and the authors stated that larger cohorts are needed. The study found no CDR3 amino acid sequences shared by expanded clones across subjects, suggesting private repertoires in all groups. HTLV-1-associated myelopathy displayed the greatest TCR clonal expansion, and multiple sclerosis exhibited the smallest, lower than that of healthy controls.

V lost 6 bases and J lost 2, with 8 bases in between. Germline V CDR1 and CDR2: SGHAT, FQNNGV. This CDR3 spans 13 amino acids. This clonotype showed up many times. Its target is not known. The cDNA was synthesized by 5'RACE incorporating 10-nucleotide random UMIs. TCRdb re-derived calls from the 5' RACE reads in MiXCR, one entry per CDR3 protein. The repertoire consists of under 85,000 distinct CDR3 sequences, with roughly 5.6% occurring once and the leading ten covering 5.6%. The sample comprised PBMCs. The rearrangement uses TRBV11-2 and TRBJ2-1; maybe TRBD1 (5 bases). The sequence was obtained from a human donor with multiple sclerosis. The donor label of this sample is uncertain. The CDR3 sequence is CASRQGTYNEQFF. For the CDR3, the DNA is TGTGCCAGCAGGCAGGGAACCTACAATGAGCAGTTCTTC.